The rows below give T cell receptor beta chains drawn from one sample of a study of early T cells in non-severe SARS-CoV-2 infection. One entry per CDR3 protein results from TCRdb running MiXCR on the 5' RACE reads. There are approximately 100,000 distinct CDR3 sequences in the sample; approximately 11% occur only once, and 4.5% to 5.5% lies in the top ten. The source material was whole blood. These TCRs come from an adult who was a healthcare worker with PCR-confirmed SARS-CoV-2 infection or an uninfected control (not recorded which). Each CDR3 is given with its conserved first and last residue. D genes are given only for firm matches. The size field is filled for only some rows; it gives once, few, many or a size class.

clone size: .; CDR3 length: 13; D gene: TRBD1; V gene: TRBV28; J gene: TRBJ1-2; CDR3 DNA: TGTGCCAGCAGATTAGGACAGGGAAGAGGCTACACCTTC; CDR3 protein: CASRLGQGRGYTF
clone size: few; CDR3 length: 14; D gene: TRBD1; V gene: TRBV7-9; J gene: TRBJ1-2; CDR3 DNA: TGTGCCAGCAGCCCCGACGGGACAGGCTATGGCTACACCTTC; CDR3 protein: CASSPDGTGYGYTF
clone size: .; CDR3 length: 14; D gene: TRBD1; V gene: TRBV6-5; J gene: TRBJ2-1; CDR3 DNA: TGTGCCAGCAGTTACGGGGGGACAGGGCAGGAGCAGTTCTTC; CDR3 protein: CASSYGGTGQEQFF
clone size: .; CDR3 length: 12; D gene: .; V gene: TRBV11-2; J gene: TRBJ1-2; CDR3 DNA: TGTGCCAGCAGGAGAGAAGGGTATGGCTACACCTTC; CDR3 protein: CASRREGYGYTF
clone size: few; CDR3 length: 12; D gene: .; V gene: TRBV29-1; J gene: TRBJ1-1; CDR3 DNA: TGCAGCGTCAGGGTAATGAACACTGAAGCTTTCTTT; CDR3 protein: CSVRVMNTEAFF
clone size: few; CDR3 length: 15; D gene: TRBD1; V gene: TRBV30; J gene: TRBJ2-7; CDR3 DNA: TGTGCCTGGACCCCCAGGGACAGGGTGTCGTACGAGCAGTACTTC; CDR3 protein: CAWTPRDRVSYEQYF
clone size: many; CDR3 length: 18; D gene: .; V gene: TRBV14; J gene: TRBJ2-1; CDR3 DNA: TGTGCCAGCAGCCTCCTGGCCCCGGGCAGTGTATTATGGGAGAGGCAGTTCTTC; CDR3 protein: CASSLLAPGSVLWERQFF
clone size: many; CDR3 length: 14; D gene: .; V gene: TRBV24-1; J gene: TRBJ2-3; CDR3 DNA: TGTGCCACCAGTCCACAGGGAGGCACAGATACGCAGTATTTT; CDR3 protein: CATSPQGGTDTQYF
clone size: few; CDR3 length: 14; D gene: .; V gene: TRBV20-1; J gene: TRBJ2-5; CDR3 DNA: TGCAGTGCCCTCGGGGTGGGATTAGGAGAGACCCAGTACTTC; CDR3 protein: CSALGVGLGETQYF
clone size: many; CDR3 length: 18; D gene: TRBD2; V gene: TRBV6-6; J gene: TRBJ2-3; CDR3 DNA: TGTGCCAGCAGTCCTGGGACTAGCAGTCAGGGGACCACAGATACGCAGTATTTT; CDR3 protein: CASSPGTSSQGTTDTQYF
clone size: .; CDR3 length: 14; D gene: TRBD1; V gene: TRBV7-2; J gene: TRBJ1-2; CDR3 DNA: TGTGCCAGCAGCTTAGGGGACAGGCCCTATGGCTACACCTTC; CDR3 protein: CASSLGDRPYGYTF
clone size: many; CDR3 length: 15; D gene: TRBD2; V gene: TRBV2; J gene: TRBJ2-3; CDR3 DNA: TGTGCCAGCCGTAAGGGAGCGGGGGGCACAGATACGCAGTATTTT; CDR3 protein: CASRKGAGGTDTQYF
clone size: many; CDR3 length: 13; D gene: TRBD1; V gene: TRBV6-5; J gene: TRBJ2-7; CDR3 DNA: TGTGCCAGCAGAAACAGACAGGGCGGCGAGCAGTACTTC; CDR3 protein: CASRNRQGGEQYF
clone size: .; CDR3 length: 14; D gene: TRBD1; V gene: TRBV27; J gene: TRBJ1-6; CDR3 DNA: TGTGCCAGCGGGGACAGGAATTATAATTCACCCCTCCACTTT; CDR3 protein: CASGDRNYNSPLHF
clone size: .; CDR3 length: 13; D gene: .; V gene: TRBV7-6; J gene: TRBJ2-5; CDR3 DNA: TGTGCCAGCAGCTTTAGGGGCCAAGAGACCCAGTACTTC; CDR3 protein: CASSFRGQETQYF
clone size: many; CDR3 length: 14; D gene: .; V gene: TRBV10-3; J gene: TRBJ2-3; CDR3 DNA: TGTGCCATCAGTGGCCAGCTGGGGGCAGATACGCAGTATTTT; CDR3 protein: CAISGQLGADTQYF